This passage covers 13 T cell receptor beta chains from one sample sequenced in a study of T cells in women clearing cervical HPV infection. Here immunoSEQ multiplex PCR was the method, and the copy in TCRdb shows in-frame clones only, minus some. The repertoire table contains over 30,000 clones. The specimen was blood buffy coat. The receptors come from a woman between 18 and 69 years old with a cervical HPV16 infection that either progressed to CIN3+ or cleared (not recorded which).

As for this clone: The read stops 3 residues short of the end of the CDR3; the missing end is completed from the germline J gene. This chain connects TRBV20-1 to TRBJ2-5, with TRBD2 matching over 8 bases. The CDR3 is 17 residues long. The trim removed 0 bases at V and 2 bases at J, leaving 11 bases unmatched. Germline-derived CDR1 and CDR2 are DFQATT and SNEGSKA (reference sequence). Partial CDR3 DNA: TGCAGTGCTAGAGATCCCTCCAGCGGGGGAGCACAAGAGACC. Protein: CSARDPSSGGAQET. The whole CDR3 sequence is CSARDPSSGGAQETQYF.

Of note for this clone: Read coverage stops 3 residues before the CDR3 terminus; the germline J gene supplies the remainder. The rearrangement uses TRBV5-6 and TRBJ1-1; D remains ambiguous. V was cut by 1 base and J by 3 bases, with 13 bases left in between. Per germline, CDR1 SGHDT and CDR2 YYEEEE. The CDR3 extends over 15 amino acids. The sequenced CDR3 bases are TGTGCCAGCAGCTTGCCCCTCGCTGGGCACACTGAA. Translating it yields CASSLPLAGHTE. The CDR3 in its entirety is CASSLPLAGHTEAFF.

In the case of this clone: From the germline J gene comes the end of the CDR3, since the read stops 3 residues before it. The V call is TRBV7-9, the J call TRBJ1-5, with D tentatively TRBD1 (6 bases). Germline V gene lookup returns CDR1 SEHNR and CDR2 FQNEAQ (reference sequence). V lost 6 bases, J lost 7 bases, and 10 bases lay in between. The CDR3 covers 12 residues. The chain's CDR3 is CASRGAGQPQHF. CDR3 DNA (partial): TGTGCCAGCAGGGGGGCAGGGCAGCCC. The full variable domain, rest sourced from reference TRBV7-9 and TRBJ1-5, is DTGVSQNPRHKITKRGQNVTFRCDPISEHNRLYWYRQTLGQGPEFLTYFQNEAQLEKSRLLSDRFSAERPKGSFSTLEIQRTEQGDSAMYLCASRGAGQPQHFGDGTRLSIL.

CDR3 bases read: TGTGCCAGCAAACCGGGACAGGGGATGAATAATGAG. Encoded protein: CASKPGQGMNNE. The full-length CDR3 reads as CASKPGQGMNNEQFF. The rearrangement joins TRBV6-4 to TRBJ2-1; 10 bases match TRBD1. The CDR3 extends 3 residues past the end of the read, so its final part is completed from the germline J gene. CDR3 length equals 15 residues. V was clipped by 7 bases and J by 7 bases; unmatched bases: 10. Germline CDR1 and CDR2: MRHNA and SNTAGT.

Regarding this clone: The CDR3 end falls 3 residues outside the read, so it is completed with the germline J gene. The rearrangement links TRBV2 to TRBJ2-5; 9 positions match TRBD1. Germline V gives CDR1 SNHLY, CDR2 FYNNEI. CDR3 length: 12 residues. V was clipped by 9 bases and J by 4 bases; unmatched bases: 3. The CDR3 reads CASTGGLETQYF. The sequenced CDR3 bases are TGTGCCAGTACAGGGGGCTTAGAGACC.

Comment on this clone: Read sequence stops 3 residues before the CDR3 end, and the germline J gene provides the missing end. The V gene is TRBV10-3, the J gene TRBJ2-6; D unresolved. The germline V gene encodes CDR1 ENHRY and CDR2 SYGVKD. This CDR3 is built from 17 residues. Trimming took off 0 bases at V and 0 bases at J, with 9 bases between the two ends. CDR3 in amino acids: CAISESSSGSGANVLTF. CDR3 DNA, as far as it was read: TGTGCCATCAGTGAGTCTTCGTCGGGCTCTGGGGCCAACGTC.

A word on this clone: Coverage ceases 3 residues before the CDR3 finishes, and the germline J gene fills in the end. The chain is built from TRBV10-2 and TRBJ2-5; D is uncertain. CDR1 is WSHSY, CDR2 SAAADI, per germline. Trimming left V 1 base short and J 5 bases short, with 11 bases between. The CDR3 is made up of 14 amino acids. The CDR3 loop is CASSEFSSRETQYF. The DNA read from the CDR3 is TGCGCCAGCAGTGAGTTTAGCAGTAGGGAGACC.

In regard to this clone: Read sequence stops 3 residues before the CDR3 end, and the germline J gene provides the missing end. The V call is TRBV19, the J call TRBJ2-1; D gene ambiguous. V was pared by 6 bases and J by 6 bases, with 9 bases between. Germline values: CDR1 LNHDA, CDR2 SQIVND (reference sequence). The CDR3 has 12 amino acids. The CDR3 loop reads CASSPVGNEQFF. The covered CDR3 bases are TGTGCCAGTAGCCCGGTTGGCAATGAG.

Measured by frequency, this clone is medium-sized. The read gets to within 3 residues of the CDR3 end, and the germline J gene fills in the rest. This chain uses TRBV6-4 with TRBJ2-2; D might be TRBD1 (5 bases). The length of the CDR3 is 15 residues. Germline values: CDR1 MRHNA, CDR2 SNTAGT. The V end lost 0 bases, the J end lost 6 bases, and 11 bases lay between the germline ends. The CDR3 reads CASSDSRQGAGELFF. Incomplete CDR3 DNA: TGTGCCAGCAGTGACTCGCGCCAGGGCGCCGGGGAG.

In regard to this clone: The CDR3 goes on 3 residues after the read ends, and that part is filled in from the germline J gene. The chain employs TRBV19 and TRBJ1-6, with 7 nucleotides matching TRBD1. The CDR3 covers 17 residues. V lost 7 bases to trimming and J lost 6 bases; unmatched junction nucleotides: 15. Germline V gives CDR1 LNHDA, CDR2 SQIVND (reference sequence). Incomplete CDR3 DNA: TGTGCCAGTACGTTTGGGGGCAGGGGGGACTGTAATTCACCC. Amino acid sequence: CASTFGGRGDCNSP. The full CDR3 sequence reads CASTFGGRGDCNSPLHF.

Comments on this clone: The read finishes 3 residues shy of the CDR3 end, and the germline J gene is used to complete it. The chain recombines TRBV20-1 with TRBJ1-2; perhaps TRBD1 as D (5 bases). CDR1 and CDR2 (germline): DFQATT, SNEGSKA (reference sequence). V was trimmed by 6 bases and J by 3 bases, leaving 11 bases between them. CDR3 size: 12 residues. The part of the CDR3 DNA that was read is TGCAGTGCGGAGGCGGGGGACTATGGC. It specifies CSAEAGDYG. The whole CDR3 sequence reads CSAEAGDYGYTF.

The CDR3 bases that were read are TGTGCCAGCAGTTCCCGACTAGCGGAAACCTACGAG. This codes for CASSSRLAETYE. The complete CDR3 sequence is CASSSRLAETYEQYF. The V call is TRBV7-9, the J call TRBJ2-7; TRBD2 aligns across 9 bases. The missing CDR3 end, 3 residues past where the read stops, is filled in from the germline J gene. The germline CDR1 and CDR2 sequences are SEHNR and FQNEAQ (reference sequence). The V gene end was trimmed by 6 bases and the J gene end by 2 bases; junction bases not matched to a gene: 8. The CDR3 has 15 amino acids.

In the case of this clone: The read halts 3 residues ahead of the CDR3 end, with the missing end drawn from the germline J gene. The chain couples TRBV7-6 to TRBJ1-1; 10 nucleotides match TRBD1. Germline V gene lookup returns CDR1 SGHVS and CDR2 FNYEAQ. This CDR3 region has 16 residues. The J segment lost 1 base and the V segment lost 1 base, leaving 3 bases of the junction unmatched. Here the CDR3 reads CASSLVGQGTNTEAFF. CDR3 DNA (partial): TGTGCCAGCAGCTTAGTGGGACAGGGGACGAACACTGAA. Based on the CDR3 plus reference TRBV7-6 and TRBJ1-1, the full variable domain is GAGVSQSPRYKVTKRGQDVALRCDPISGHVSLYWYRQALGQGPEFLTYFNYEAQQDKSGLPNDRFSAERPEGSISTLTIQRTEQRDSAMYRCASSLVGQGTNTEAFFGQGTRLTVV.